This section outlines one TCR beta chain sequence together with its context. The antigen remains unidentified. The CDR3 runs 14 residues. Deletions cut 3 bases from V and 1 base from J, with 6 bases between. The germline V gene has CDR1 SGHTA and CDR2 FQGTGA. This entry belongs to a study of siplizumab effects on memory and regulatory T cells. Regarding the study as a whole: Memory cells seemed less diverse than naive T cells, which seemed major alloresponse contributors.

TCRdb keeps only in-frame clones here, not all; method: immunoSEQ multiplex PCR. The table records some 97,000 clones, approximately 92% of them present only once. J is TRBJ2-2 and V is TRBV7-3; no reliable D call. This clonotype was sampled from a human donor in good health. Some clones in this sample may be carry-over from other donors' samples. What was sequenced was CD4+ T cells sorted from blood. The CDR3: CASSFSGNTGELFF. The CDR3 bases are TGTGCCAGCAGCTTCTCAGGGAACACCGGGGAGCTGTTTTTT.